Listed below are T cell receptor beta chains from one sample, sequenced in a study of CD8 T cells in Susac syndrome. Each CDR3 protein gets one entry after TCRdb re-called the immunoSEQ multiplex PCR reads with MiXCR. The sample holds some 100,000 distinct CDR3 sequences, about nine tenths seen once. The sample comprised CD4+ T cells from PBMCs. These receptors were obtained from a human donor in good health. The CDR3 runs from the conserved cysteine through the conserved F or W. Fields, in order: J gene, V gene, clone size, D gene, CDR3 protein, CDR3 DNA. The D gene is left open where the match is weak. The size of a clone is reported for some rows only, either as once, few or many, or as a class for expanded clones.

J: TRBJ1-1
V: TRBV7-2
size: NA
D: TRBD1
CDR3: CASSFLQGAMNTEAFF
DNA: TGTGCCAGCAGCTTTTTGCAGGGGGCGATGAACACTGAAGCTTTCTTT

J: TRBJ1-6
V: TRBV2
size: NA
D: NA
CDR3: CASATAYNSPLHF
DNA: TGTGCCAGCGCCACAGCCTATAATTCACCCCTCCACTTT

J: TRBJ2-7
V: TRBV12-3/TRBV12-4
size: few
D: NA
CDR3: CASRPSEAYEQYF
DNA: TGTGCCAGCAGACCATCGGAGGCCTACGAGCAGTACTTC

J: TRBJ1-3
V: TRBV12-3/TRBV12-4
size: NA
D: TRBD1
CDR3: CASTRTGTASGNTIYF
DNA: TGTGCCAGCACCCGGACCGGGACAGCCTCTGGAAACACCATATATTTT

J: TRBJ1-2
V: TRBV27
size: NA
D: TRBD1
CDR3: CASGDRAGYTF
DNA: TGTGCCAGCGGGGACAGGGCGGGCTACACCTTC

J: TRBJ2-1
V: TRBV24-1
size: NA
D: NA
CDR3: CATSDWRTRSTDYNEQFF
DNA: TGTGCCACCAGTGATTGGCGGACAAGATCTACCGACTACAATGAGCAGTTCTTC

J: TRBJ1-1
V: TRBV7-2
size: NA
D: NA
CDR3: CASSLVLSRLGAEAFF
DNA: TGTGCCAGCAGCTTAGTTCTATCTCGGTTGGGGGCTGAAGCTTTCTTT

J: TRBJ1-1
V: TRBV7-2
size: once
D: NA
CDR3: CASSYRVGNTEAFF
DNA: TGTGCCAGCAGCTATAGGGTGGGGAACACTGAAGCTTTCTTT

J: TRBJ2-4
V: TRBV20-1
size: few
D: NA
CDR3: CSAHLGGRAKNIQYF
DNA: TGCAGTGCTCACCTCGGGGGGCGGGCCAAAAACATTCAGTACTTC

J: TRBJ1-2
V: TRBV5-1
size: NA
D: NA
CDR3: CASAQSFRDGYTF
DNA: TGCGCCAGCGCACAGAGTTTCAGGGATGGCTACACCTTC

J: TRBJ2-3
V: TRBV3-1
size: NA
D: NA
CDR3: CASSQVSGSTDTQYF
DNA: TGTGCCAGCAGCCAAGTTAGCGGTAGCACAGATACGCAGTATTTT

J: TRBJ1-5
V: TRBV6-2/TRBV6-3
size: once
D: NA
CDR3: CASSTLGGSNQPQHF
DNA: TGTGCCAGCAGCACCCTAGGTGGCAGCAATCAGCCCCAGCATTTT

J: TRBJ1-5
V: TRBV27
size: NA
D: NA
CDR3: CASSLEGRSNQPQHF
DNA: TGTGCCAGCAGTTTGGAGGGGAGGAGCAATCAGCCCCAGCATTTT

J: TRBJ1-2
V: TRBV4-3
size: NA
D: NA
CDR3: CASSQAQGGQAANYGYTF
DNA: TGCGCCAGCAGCCAAGCCCAAGGAGGCCAGGCGGCGAACTATGGCTACACCTTC

J: TRBJ1-4
V: TRBV6-2/TRBV6-3
size: NA
D: TRBD1
CDR3: CASSQYRGVNEKLFF
DNA: TGTGCCAGCAGCCAGTACAGGGGGGTTAATGAAAAACTGTTTTTT

J: TRBJ1-1
V: TRBV6-2/TRBV6-3
size: NA
D: NA
CDR3: CASTLDSHNTEAFF
DNA: TGTGCCAGCACTCTAGACAGCCATAACACTGAAGCTTTCTTT

J: TRBJ2-2
V: TRBV7-2
size: NA
D: TRBD1
CDR3: CASSGWTGNTGELFF
DNA: TGTGCCAGCAGCGGGTGGACAGGGAACACCGGGGAGCTGTTTTTT

J: TRBJ2-2
V: TRBV7-2
size: NA
D: NA
CDR3: CASSLISGHTGELFF
DNA: TGTGCCAGCAGCTTAATCTCAGGCCATACCGGGGAGCTGTTTTTT

J: TRBJ2-6
V: TRBV7-7
size: NA
D: NA
CDR3: CASSSNTGTGANVLTF
DNA: TGTGCTAGCAGCTCGAATACAGGGACTGGGGCCAACGTCCTGACTTTC

J: TRBJ1-1
V: TRBV29-1
size: NA
D: NA
CDR3: CSVDGKGDLAEAFF
DNA: TGCAGCGTTGATGGGAAGGGTGATCTAGCTGAAGCTTTCTTT

J: TRBJ2-1
V: TRBV7-3
size: NA
D: NA
CDR3: CASSLLSSIGPLPEQFF
DNA: TGTGCCAGCAGCTTATTGTCCTCAATCGGGCCCCTCCCGGAGCAGTTCTTC

J: TRBJ2-7
V: TRBV5-1
size: NA
D: NA
CDR3: CASSLEPQGTEQYF
DNA: TGCGCCAGCAGCTTAGAACCACAGGGAACCGAGCAGTACTTC

J: TRBJ2-3
V: TRBV7-9
size: NA
D: TRBD2
CDR3: CASSLASGNTDTQYF
DNA: TGTGCCAGCAGCTTAGCTAGCGGGAACACAGATACGCAGTATTTT

J: TRBJ2-6
V: TRBV7-2
size: NA
D: NA
CDR3: CASSRETLSGANVLTF
DNA: TGTGCCAGCAGCCGAGAGACACTGTCTGGGGCCAACGTCCTGACTTTC

J: TRBJ2-7
V: TRBV4-3
size: NA
D: TRBD2
CDR3: CASSQGLTSGSVYEQYF
DNA: TGCGCCAGCAGCCAAGGTCTGACTAGCGGGAGTGTGTACGAGCAGTACTTC

J: TRBJ2-2
V: TRBV5-1
size: NA
D: NA
CDR3: CASSLAPWNTGELFF
DNA: TGCGCCAGCAGCTTGGCACCTTGGAACACCGGGGAGCTGTTTTTT

J: TRBJ2-2
V: TRBV7-3
size: NA
D: NA
CDR3: CASSPTSTGELFF
DNA: TGTGCCAGCAGCCCGACTAGCACCGGGGAGCTGTTTTTT

J: TRBJ2-7
V: TRBV3-1
size: few
D: TRBD2
CDR3: CASSQVREGYEQYF
DNA: TGTGCCAGCAGCCAAGTGCGGGAGGGCTACGAGCAGTACTTC

J: TRBJ1-5
V: TRBV20-1
size: NA
D: NA
CDR3: CSARDGDQPQHF
DNA: TGCAGTGCTAGAGATGGGGATCAGCCCCAGCATTTT

J: TRBJ2-1
V: TRBV7-2
size: NA
D: NA
CDR3: CASKPRDLHNEQFF
DNA: TGTGCCAGCAAGCCCCGGGATCTGCACAATGAGCAGTTCTTC

J: TRBJ2-2
V: TRBV3-1
size: NA
D: NA
CDR3: CASSPLRTNTGELFF
DNA: TGTGCCAGCAGCCCTCTTAGGACGAACACCGGGGAGCTGTTTTTT

J: TRBJ1-1
V: TRBV10-3
size: once
D: NA
CDR3: CAIKGSEAHGTEAFF
DNA: TGTGCCATCAAGGGTTCTGAAGCTCACGGGACTGAAGCTTTCTTT

J: TRBJ2-4
V: TRBV13
size: NA
D: NA
CDR3: CASSGRVTNIQYF
DNA: TGTGCCAGCAGCGGCAGGGTGACGAACATTCAGTACTTC

J: TRBJ1-2
V: TRBV10-2
size: NA
D: NA
CDR3: CASSEITGDGYTF
DNA: TGCGCCAGCAGTGAGATAACGGGGGATGGCTACACCTTC

J: TRBJ2-2
V: TRBV7-2
size: NA
D: NA
CDR3: CASSPLSGELFF
DNA: TGTGCCAGCAGCCCCCTCAGCGGGGAGCTGTTTTTT

J: TRBJ1-2
V: TRBV9
size: NA
D: NA
CDR3: CASSVDPGAPSYGYTF
DNA: TGTGCCAGCAGCGTGGATCCTGGGGCTCCTTCCTATGGCTACACCTTC

J: TRBJ1-1
V: TRBV4-2
size: NA
D: NA
CDR3: CASSPSGGNTEAFF
DNA: TGTGCCAGCAGCCCCAGTGGGGGGAACACTGAAGCTTTCTTT

J: TRBJ1-1
V: TRBV5-6
size: NA
D: NA
CDR3: CASSFGRDKYTEAFF
DNA: TGTGCCAGCAGCTTCGGGAGGGACAAATACACTGAAGCTTTCTTT

J: TRBJ1-1
V: TRBV6-2/TRBV6-3
size: NA
D: NA
CDR3: CASSQTTFYTEAFF
DNA: TGTGCCAGCAGCCAGACGACCTTTTACACTGAAGCTTTCTTT

J: TRBJ1-1
V: TRBV5-4
size: NA
D: TRBD1
CDR3: CASSSPGGPMNTEAFF
DNA: TGTGCCAGCAGCTCCCCAGGGGGCCCGATGAACACTGAAGCTTTCTTT

J: TRBJ2-7
V: TRBV5-1
size: NA
D: NA
CDR3: CASNLGESEDEQYF
DNA: TGCGCCAGCAACCTGGGGGAATCGGAGGACGAGCAGTACTTC

J: TRBJ2-5
V: TRBV18
size: NA
D: NA
CDR3: CASSPQHPGSQETQYF
DNA: TGTGCCAGCTCACCTCAACATCCTGGCAGCCAAGAGACCCAGTACTTC

J: TRBJ1-6
V: TRBV6-5
size: NA
D: TRBD1
CDR3: CASSYSGEGALGSPLHF
DNA: TGTGCCAGCAGTTACTCTGGGGAGGGGGCCCTCGGTTCACCCCTCCACTTT

J: TRBJ2-1
V: TRBV7-2
size: NA
D: NA
CDR3: CASSLEEGGRQFF
DNA: TGTGCCAGCAGCTTGGAGGAGGGGGGGCGGCAGTTCTTC

J: TRBJ2-2
V: TRBV7-8
size: NA
D: NA
CDR3: CASSLGGGPGELFF
DNA: TGTGCCAGCAGCTTAGGGGGGGGCCCCGGGGAGCTGTTTTTT

J: TRBJ1-1
V: TRBV2
size: once
D: NA
CDR3: CASTGAPNTEAFF
DNA: TGTGCCAGCACCGGGGCCCCGAACACTGAAGCTTTCTTT

J: TRBJ2-5
V: TRBV18
size: NA
D: NA
CDR3: CASSPAQETQYF
DNA: TGTGCCAGCTCACCCGCCCAAGAGACCCAGTACTTC

J: TRBJ2-7
V: TRBV11-2
size: NA
D: TRBD1
CDR3: CASSRPGTGRYEQYF
DNA: TGTGCCAGCAGCCGACCAGGGACAGGGCGCTACGAGCAGTACTTC

J: TRBJ1-2
V: TRBV2
size: NA
D: NA
CDR3: CASSSTPGDGYTF
DNA: TGTGCCAGCAGCTCTACCCCCGGGGATGGCTACACCTTC

J: TRBJ1-4
V: TRBV7-2
size: NA
D: TRBD1
CDR3: CASSARGTTNEKLFF
DNA: TGTGCCAGCAGTGCCAGGGGGACAACTAATGAAAAACTGTTTTTT

J: TRBJ2-1
V: TRBV7-2
size: NA
D: TRBD2
CDR3: CASLMTSGTYNEQFF
DNA: TGTGCCTCTCTCATGACTAGCGGGACGTACAATGAGCAGTTCTTC

J: TRBJ2-7
V: TRBV7-2
size: NA
D: TRBD1
CDR3: CASSYGTGSYEQYF
DNA: TGTGCCAGCAGCTACGGGACAGGAAGCTACGAGCAGTACTTC